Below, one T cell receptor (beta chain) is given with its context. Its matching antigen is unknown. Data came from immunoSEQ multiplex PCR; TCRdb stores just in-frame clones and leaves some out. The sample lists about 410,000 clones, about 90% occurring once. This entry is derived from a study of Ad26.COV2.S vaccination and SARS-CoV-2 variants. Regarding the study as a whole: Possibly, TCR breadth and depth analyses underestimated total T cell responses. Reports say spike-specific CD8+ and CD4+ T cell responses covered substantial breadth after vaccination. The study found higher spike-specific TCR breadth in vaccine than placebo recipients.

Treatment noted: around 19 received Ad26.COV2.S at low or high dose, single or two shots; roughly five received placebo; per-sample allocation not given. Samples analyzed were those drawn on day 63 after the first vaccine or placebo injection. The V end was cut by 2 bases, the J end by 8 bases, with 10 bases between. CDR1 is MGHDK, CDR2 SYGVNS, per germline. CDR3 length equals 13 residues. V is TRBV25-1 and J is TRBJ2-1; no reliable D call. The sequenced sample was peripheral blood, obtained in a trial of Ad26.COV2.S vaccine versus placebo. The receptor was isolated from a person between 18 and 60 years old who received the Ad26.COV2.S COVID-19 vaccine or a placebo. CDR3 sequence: CASSESLVYEQFF. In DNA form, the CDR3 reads TGTGCCAGCAGTGAAAGTTTGGTCTATGAGCAGTTCTTC.